This entry lists 25 T cell receptor beta chains sequenced from one sample in a study of CD8+CD57+ T cells in acquired aplastic anemia (dated by TCRdb to 2017 to 2018). TCRdb names Illumina HiSeq 2000 as the instrument used. TCR beta VDJ combination and CDR3 sequence profiling used genomic DNA as the template. The public reads were reanalyzed by TCRdb: fastp trimming at Q25, MiXCR alignment, in-frame beta chains only. Every distinct CDR3 protein forms one entry, paired with its most common genes and DNA. The sample table lists 75,000 to 90,000 distinct CDR3 sequences, under 50% of them with a count of one. The leading ten clones occupy approximately 60% of the sample. Sequences were obtained from sorted CD4+, CD8+, or CD8+CD57+ T cells (not recorded which) from PBMCs. The receptor set was obtained from a human donor in good health, serving as a control.

This clonotype was observed a few times. This sequence joins TRBV12-3 or TRBV12-4 and TRBJ2-5; a possible D gene is TRBD2 (6 bases). V dropped 0 bases and J dropped 12 bases, with 11 bases sitting between them. This CDR3 comprises 12 residues. CDR3: CASSLALAGEYF. In DNA, the CDR3 is TGTGCCAGCAGTTTAGCACTAGCCGGGGAGTACTTC.

In its sample, this clonotype was seen many times. The chain uses TRBV20-1 and TRBJ1-5; D remains ambiguous. Looked up from germline, CDR1 is DFQATT and CDR2 is SNEGSKA (reference sequence). V was shortened by 6 bases and J by 2 bases, with 17 bases between the two germline ends. The CDR3 covers 15 residues. The CDR3 DNA follows: TGCAGTGCGGCCATGGTCAATTTGGGCAATCAGCCCCAGCATTTT. It codes for CSAAMVNLGNQPQHF.

Of note for this clonotype: Relative to the germline gene, one junction end is altered; a read error may explain this. The V gene is TRBV10-3, the J gene TRBJ1-2, with D perhaps matching TRBD1 (6 bases). Germline lookup yields CDR1 ENHRY and CDR2 SYGVKD. The CDR3 is made up of 14 amino acids. CDR3 DNA sequence: TGTGCCAGCAGTGCTTCAGGGGAATACTATGGCTACACCTTC. This codes for CASSASGEYYGYTF.

About this clonotype itself: The conserved phenylalanine or tryptophan is not found at the CDR3 terminus, so this likely reflects a read error. The DNA is omitted, as the CDR3 cannot be located on it reliably, and the CDR3 follows TCRdb's listing. The chain joins TRBV20-1 to TRBJ1-2; TRBD1, as called in the table, went unchecked against the DNA. The length of the CDR3 is 13 amino acids, counting both ends. CDR1 DFQATT and CDR2 SNEGSKA come from the germline V gene (reference sequence). The CDR3 spells CSARARDNYGYTV.

This clonotype has a count of ten or more. The CDR3 nucleotides read TGCGCCAGCAGCTACGAGACAGGGAGCTATGGCTACACCTTC. Its translation: CASSYETGSYGYTF. The rearrangement joins TRBV5-1 to TRBJ1-2; 7 bases are shared with TRBD1. The CDR3 runs 14 residues. Germline V gene data show CDR1 as SGHRS and CDR2 as YFSETQ. V lost 3 bases and J lost 4; bases outside the gene matches: 6.

The V gene is TRBV2, the J gene TRBJ2-7; the D gene is possibly TRBD2 (5 bases). Trimming removed 9 bases at V and 4 bases at J, with 10 bases between. Germline V gene data show CDR1 as SNHLY and CDR2 as FYNNEI. The CDR3 spans 11 residues. The CDR3 spells CASFGEYEQYF. As DNA, the CDR3 is TGTGCCAGTTTTGGGGAGTACGAGCAGTACTTC.

J is TRBJ1-1 and V is TRBV29-1; TRBD1 is a possible D gene (6 bases). V was cut by 7 bases and J by 8 bases, with 8 bases left in between. CDR1 is SQVTM, CDR2 ANQGSEA, per germline. The CDR3 runs 9 residues. The CDR3 is CSDGTEAFF. CDR3 in DNA: TGCAGCGACGGGACAGAAGCTTTCTTT. Variable domain in full (rest from reference TRBV29-1 and TRBJ1-1): SAVISQKPSRDICQRGTSLTIQCQVDSQVTMMFWYRQQPGQSLTLIATANQGSEATYESGFVIDKFPISRPNLTFSTLTVSNMSPEDSSIYLCSDGTEAFFGQGTRLTVV.

The table lists this clonotype with a few counts. The chain couples TRBV29-1 to TRBJ1-1; D gene uncertain. Germline V gene data show CDR1 as SQVTM and CDR2 as ANQGSEA. The CDR3 is made up of 14 amino acids. V lost 4 bases to trimming and J lost 1 base, with 13 bases between them. The CDR3 protein is CSVVGQEENTEAFF. In DNA, the CDR3 is TGCAGCGTTGTAGGGCAGGAGGAGAACACTGAAGCTTTCTTT. The variable domain in full, completed from reference TRBV29-1 and TRBJ1-1, reads SAVISQKPSRDICQRGTSLTIQCQVDSQVTMMFWYRQQPGQSLTLIATANQGSEATYESGFVIDKFPISRPNLTFSTLTVSNMSPEDSSIYLCSVVGQEENTEAFFGQGTRLTVV.

The CDR3: CASSQDRWGGELFF. Written as DNA, the CDR3 is TGCGCCAGCAGCCAGGACCGGTGGGGCGGGGAGCTGTTTTTT. The chain employs TRBV4-1 and TRBJ2-2; D uncertain. Germline CDR1 is MGHRA and CDR2 is YSYEKL. V dropped 3 bases and J dropped 7 bases, with 12 bases sitting between them. The CDR3 loop spans 14 amino acids.

On this clonotype itself: This could be a read error, since a much larger clone is one nucleotide away. The gene calls are TRBV19 and TRBJ1-4; D unresolved. The CDR3 is 14 amino acids. Germline loops: CDR1 LNHDA, CDR2 SQIVND (reference sequence). The CDR3 DNA follows: TGTACCAGTAAGCCCCCCTCGACTAATGAAAAACTGTTTTTT. This codes for CTSKPPSTNEKLFF. Full variable domain (missing parts from reference TRBV19 and TRBJ1-4): DGGITQSPKYLFRKEGQNVTLSCEQNLNHDAMYWYRQDPGQGLRLIYYSQIVNDFQKGDIAEGYSVSREKKESFPLTVTSAQKNPTAFYLCTSKPPSTNEKLFFGSGTQLSVL.

This clonotype was observed a single time. The rearrangement links TRBV7-6 to TRBJ2-5; D ambiguous. Trimming took off 2 bases at V and 4 bases at J, with 11 bases between the two ends. The CDR3 spans 14 residues. CDR1 and CDR2 (germline): SGHVS, FNYEAQ. The CDR3 DNA reads TGTGCCAGCAGCTTAAACCCACAAGGAGAGACCCAGTACTTC. Translated, it gives CASSLNPQGETQYF.

The V gene is TRBV7-8, the J gene TRBJ2-2; either TRBD1 or TRBD2 may supply D (6 bases each). The CDR3 covers 16 residues. Trimming took off 2 bases at V and 4 bases at J, with 14 bases between the two ends. In germline, CDR1 is SGHVS, CDR2 FQNEAQ. The CDR3 nucleotides read TGTGCCAGCAGCTTAAACAGGGACTGGGTCACCGGGGAGCTGTTTTTT. Its translation: CASSLNRDWVTGELFF.

In this sample, this clonotype turned up a few times. The CDR3 nucleotides read TGTGCCAGCAGGGGACTGGGGCGGGGGATCGGATCCGATGGCTACACCTTC. This translates into CASRGLGRGIGSDGYTF. The chain employs TRBV9 and TRBJ1-2, with D possibly matching TRBD1 (5 bases). The CDR3 loop spans 17 amino acids. V was clipped by 5 bases and J by 6 bases, with 26 bases between them. Germline loops: CDR1 SGDLS, CDR2 YYNGEE.

Comment on this clonotype: A read error may explain this, as a much larger clone is one base away. The chain combines TRBV27 with TRBJ2-7, with TRBD1 matching 10 bases. This CDR3 is 14 amino acids long. In germline, CDR1 is MNHEY, CDR2 SMNVEV (reference sequence). CDR3 protein: CASSLDRGFYGQYF. CDR3 DNA sequence: TGTGCCAGCAGTTTGGACAGGGGGTTCTACGGGCAGTACTTC.

The genes are TRBV5-6 and TRBJ2-5; D is perhaps TRBD2 (6 bases). The CDR3 has 14 residues. Germline V lookup: CDR1 SGHDT, CDR2 YYEEEE. Trimming took off 9 bases at V and 2 bases at J, with 17 bases between the two ends. This CDR3 reads CATQTGDLQETQYF. CDR3 nucleotide sequence: TGTGCCACTCAAACGGGGGACTTACAAGAGACCCAGTACTTC.

The rearrangement uses TRBV25-1 and TRBJ2-3; 7 bases are a match to TRBD1. Germline CDR1 and CDR2: MGHDK and SYGVNS. The CDR3 has 13 residues. The V segment lost 8 bases and the J segment 6 bases; nucleotides outside the gene matches: 8. The CDR3, as DNA: TGTGCCAGCGGGACAGCTGGCGGGGATACGCAGTATTTT. Amino acids: CASGTAGGDTQYF. Full variable domain (remainder filled in from reference TRBV25-1 and TRBJ2-3): EADIYQTPRYLVIGTGKKITLECSQTMGHDKMYWYQQDPGMELHLIHYSYGVNSTEKGDLSSESTVSRIRTEHFPLTLESARPSHTSQYLCASGTAGGDTQYFGPGTRLTVL.

The genes are TRBV20-1 and TRBJ2-5, with unresolved D. Trimming removed 0 bases from V and 1 base from J, with 3 bases in between. Germline loops: CDR1 DFQATT, CDR2 SNEGSKA (reference sequence). The CDR3 length is 12 residues. CDR3 residues: CSAREVQETQYF. The CDR3 DNA reads as TGCAGTGCTAGAGAGGTCCAAGAGACCCAGTACTTC.

Ten or more counts support this clonotype. The chain employs TRBV12-3 or TRBV12-4 and TRBJ1-2; the D is unclear. V was shortened by 2 bases and J by 3 bases, with 7 bases between the two germline ends. The CDR3 is made up of 13 amino acids. The CDR3 DNA reads TGTGCCAGCAGTTTAAGGCAGGACTATGGCTACACCTTC. The encoded protein is CASSLRQDYGYTF.

For this clonotype: A read error may produce the germline difference seen at one junction end. The rearrangement links TRBV25-1 to TRBJ1-1; D is unclear. The CDR3 covers 15 residues. Looked up from germline, CDR1 is MGHDK and CDR2 is SYGVNS. CDR3 in amino acids: CASSSPEPLNPEALF. The CDR3 DNA sequence: TGTGCCAGCTCCAGCCCGGAACCGCTAAACCCTGAAGCTCTCTTT.

The chain couples TRBV25-1 to TRBJ2-1; 11 bases align to TRBD2. In germline, CDR1 is MGHDK, CDR2 SYGVNS. J lost 2 bases, V lost 7 bases, and 4 bases had no gene match. The CDR3 covers 15 residues. In DNA, the CDR3 is TGTGCCAGCAATCTAGCGGGGGGACCCTACAATGAGCAGTTCTTC. It specifies CASNLAGGPYNEQFF.

Comments on this clonotype: A much larger clone sits a single nucleotide away, making a read error possible. The chain recombines TRBV29-1 with TRBJ2-4, with a tentative D call TRBD1 (7 bases). Germline-derived CDR1 and CDR2 are SQVTM and ANQGSEA. The CDR3 covers 14 residues. Trimming took off 5 bases at V and 3 bases at J, with 14 bases between the two ends. The CDR3: CSVWGAGGKNIQYF. In nucleotides, the CDR3 is TGCAGCGTTTGGGGGGCAGGGGGCAAAAACATTCAGTACTTC.

This clonotype was picked up many times. The rearrangement joins TRBV12-3 or TRBV12-4 to TRBJ2-7; D not certain. The CDR3 has 11 residues. V was clipped by 3 bases and J by 7 bases, with 7 bases between them. The CDR3 sequence: CASSFRVEQYF. CDR3 in DNA: TGTGCCAGCAGTTTTAGGGTGGAGCAGTACTTC.

The chain links TRBV15 to TRBJ1-5, with 8 bases identical to TRBD1. V trimming: 0 bases; J trimming: 7 bases; junction bases outside the gene matches: 5. CDR1 is LNHNV and CDR2 is YYDKDF in the germline V gene (reference sequence). The CDR3 spans 15 residues. CDR3 sequence (DNA): TGTGCCACCAGCAGAGAAGGGACAGGATTGCAGCCCCAGCATTTT. Translated: CATSREGTGLQPQHF.

This clonotype was seen at least ten times. J is TRBJ2-3 and V is TRBV9; D ambiguous. V gave up 4 bases and J gave up 8 bases, with 11 bases separating them. The CDR3 is 12 residues long. In germline, CDR1 is SGDLS, CDR2 YYNGEE. The CDR3 coding sequence is TGTGCCAGCAGCCCTAACGCAGGTACGCAGTATTTT. Protein: CASSPNAGTQYF. The full variable domain, its missing parts supplied by reference TRBV9 and TRBJ2-3, is DSGVTQTPKHLITATGQRVTLRCSPRSGDLSVYWYQQSLDQGLQFLIQYYNGEERAKGNILERFSAQQFPDLHSELNLSSLELGDSALYFCASSPNAGTQYFGPGTRLTVL.

The chain uses TRBV7-6 and TRBJ1-2, with a possible D match to TRBD1 (5 bases). The ends were cut back, 1 base at V and 5 bases at J, with 14 bases in the middle. Germline V gives CDR1 SGHVS, CDR2 FNYEAQ. This CDR3 is built from 15 residues. CDR3 protein: CASSLGPAGPYGYTF. Written as DNA, the CDR3 is TGTGCCAGCAGCTTAGGTCCGGCAGGGCCTTATGGCTACACCTTC.